Below, 12 T cell receptor beta chains from the same sample are listed, as sequenced in a study of T cell repertoires in cytomegalovirus infection. TCRdb reanalysed the reads using MiXCR and keeps one entry per CDR3 protein. This repertoire shows about 400,000 distinct CDR3 sequences, 15% to 20% found once; its top ten account for around 8.6%. The specimen sequenced was PBMCs. The receptors here all came from a human donor in good health (CMV status not recorded). Some clones in this sample may be carry-over from other donors' samples.

This clonotype was observed a handful of times. This chain links TRBV4-1 with TRBJ2-1, with TRBD2 as a possible D gene (5 bases). The CDR3 contains 17 residues. In germline, CDR1 is MGHRA, CDR2 YSYEKL. V shed 4 bases and J shed 0 bases, with 16 bases lying between them. Here the CDR3 DNA reads TGCGCCAGCAGCCCGGGTACCTTAGGGAGCTCCTACAATGAGCAGTTCTTC. It encodes CASSPGTLGSSYNEQFF.

In its sample, this clonotype was seen a few times. The chain employs TRBV7-2 and TRBJ2-3; TRBD2 matches 10 bases. CDR3 length equals 16 residues. Germline CDR1 SGHTA, CDR2 FQGNSA. V gave up 0 bases and J gave up 7 bases; unmatched junction bases: 7. The CDR3 coding sequence is TGTGCCAGCAGCTTAGCGGGAGCTAGCGGGGGCCATACGCAGTATTTT. This codes for CASSLAGASGGHTQYF.

In the case of this clonotype: This may arise from a read error, as a much more abundant clone is one base away. The CDR3 DNA is TGTGCCAGCAGCAAAGAGCAGTTCTTC. Protein sequence: CASSKEQFF. The V gene is TRBV2, the J gene TRBJ2-1; D gene uncertain. Germline V gene data show CDR1 as SNHLY and CDR2 as FYNNEI. V lost 6 bases to trimming and J lost 10 bases, with 4 bases between them. CDR3 size: 9 residues.

V and J are TRBV10-2 and TRBJ2-7; 13 nucleotides align to TRBD2. The V segment lost 8 bases and the J segment 2 bases; nucleotides outside the gene matches: 6. There are 15 residues in the CDR3. CDR1 is WSHSY and CDR2 is SAAADI in the germline V gene. The CDR3 protein is CASAGLAGPTYEQYF. The DNA of the CDR3 is TGCGCCAGCGCGGGACTAGCGGGACCCACCTACGAGCAGTACTTC.

V and J are TRBV29-1 and TRBJ2-5; D could derive from TRBD1 or TRBD2 (5 bases each). Germline-derived CDR1 and CDR2 are SQVTM and ANQGSEA. Trimming shortened V by 8 bases and J by 2 bases, and 15 bases separated the two germline ends. This CDR3 spans 13 amino acids. CDR3 coding DNA: TGCAGCCTACTCCGGGGCCTACAAGAGACCCAGTACTTC. This sequence encodes CSLLRGLQETQYF. Filled out from reference TRBV29-1 and TRBJ2-5, the complete variable domain reads SAVISQKPSRDICQRGTSLTIQCQVDSQVTMMFWYRQQPGQSLTLIATANQGSEATYESGFVIDKFPISRPNLTFSTLTVSNMSPEDSSIYLCSLLRGLQETQYFGPGTRLLVL.

The V gene is TRBV11-2, the J gene TRBJ1-2; no clear D gene. The V end lost 2 bases, the J end lost 2 bases, and 9 bases lay between the germline ends. The CDR3 is 14 amino acids. Germline V gives CDR1 SGHAT, CDR2 FQNNGV. The CDR3 DNA reads TGTGCCAGCAGCTTAAGGACGGAGAACTATGGCTACACCTTC. Its translation is CASSLRTENYGYTF.

This chain joins TRBV28 and TRBJ2-2; D tentatively reads TRBD1 or TRBD2 (6 bases each). Looked up from germline, CDR1 is MDHEN and CDR2 is SYDVKM. V gave up 6 bases and J gave up 7 bases, with 24 bases separating them. This CDR3 has 17 amino acids. The CDR3 DNA reads as TGTGCCAGCAGAAAGATCTGGGGGCGGGGAATGAGCGGGGAGCTGTTTTTT. Its protein is CASRKIWGRGMSGELFF.

This clonotype was observed a handful of times. The rearrangement uses TRBV20-1 and TRBJ2-5; no clear D gene. Per germline, CDR1 DFQATT and CDR2 SNEGSKA (reference sequence). CDR3 size: 14 residues. V gave up 3 bases and J gave up 2 bases, with 13 bases separating them. Here the CDR3 reads CSARRSNPQETQYF. CDR3 nucleotides: TGCAGTGCTAGGAGAAGTAACCCACAAGAGACCCAGTACTTC.

The V call is TRBV5-1, the J call TRBJ2-7; D unclear. Germline CDR1 reads SGHRS; CDR2 reads YFSETQ. This CDR3 comprises 13 residues. Trimming took 1 base from V and 1 from J, leaving 6 bases between them. CDR3: CASSLSISYEQYF. The CDR3 DNA sequence: TGCGCCAGCAGCTTGTCCATATCCTACGAGCAGTACTTC.

This clonotype was detected only a few times. The chain links TRBV12-3 or TRBV12-4 to TRBJ2-5, with TRBD2 matching over 13 bases. With 4 bases clipped from V and 3 bases from J, the junction kept 5 bases outside the gene matches. The CDR3 loop spans 16 amino acids. This chain's CDR3 is CASSSTSGRGEETQYF. The CDR3 nucleotides are TGTGCCAGCAGTTCAACTAGCGGGAGGGGGGAAGAGACCCAGTACTTC.

In nucleotides, the CDR3 is TGTGCCAGCAGCCTCGGACAGGGGGCTGGCTACGAGCAGTACTTC. Protein: CASSLGQGAGYEQYF. This chain uses TRBV7-2 with TRBJ2-7, with TRBD1 matching over 11 bases. The CDR3 spans 15 residues. Germline V lookup: CDR1 SGHTA, CDR2 FQGNSA. The junction had 6 bases not matched to a gene; V was cut back by 5 bases and J by 3 bases.

The rearrangement links TRBV9 to TRBJ2-7; 8 nucleotides align to TRBD1. The CDR3 totals 15 residues. J gave up 6 bases and V 1 base, and 9 bases lay outside the gene matches. Per the germline V gene, CDR1 is SGDLS and CDR2 is YYNGEE. The CDR3 region has the DNA TGTGCCAGCAGCGTATGGGACAGGCCAGAGGCCGAGCAGTACTTC. It specifies CASSVWDRPEAEQYF.